This T cell receptor (beta chain) comes out of a study of blood T cells in healthy people across ages. All donors came from Russia, were Caucasian and healthy, and spanned ages roughly 6 to 95. The authors ran a second PCR of about 6 to 11 cycles using a sample-barcoded 5' primer and a J-beta primer mix. A single record per CDR3 protein comes from TCRdb applying MiXCR to the 5' RACE reads. The repertoire has 800,000 to 1,300,000 distinct CDR3 sequences, 25% of them found once; the top ten carry 0.65% to 0.75%. CDR1 is ENHRY, CDR2 SYGVKD, per germline. The CDR3 contains 15 residues. V was shortened by 4 bases and J by 1 base, with 12 bases between the two germline ends. This sample was shared with a second study, whose subject was T cells of mothers and their children. That publication notes: The overlap seen between related mothers and children slightly exceeded that of unrelated pairs, though not significantly.

The gene calls are TRBV10-3 and TRBJ2-3, with D maybe TRBD1 (5 bases). The sample consisted of blood. The receptor comes from a girl aged 2 to 10 in good health. CDR3 region: CAISVPQQGTDTQYF. The CDR3 bases are TGTGCCATCAGTGTACCACAACAGGGCACAGATACGCAGTATTTT.